This TCR beta chain was sequenced during a study of blood T cell repertoires in COVID-19. Here immunoSEQ multiplex PCR was the method, and the copy in TCRdb shows in-frame clones only, minus some. Of 80,000 to 100,000 clones in the sample, roughly 90% were seen once. V shed 4 bases and J 5 bases; nucleotides not matched to a gene: 11. Per the germline V gene, CDR1 is SGHAT and CDR2 is FQDESV (reference sequence). CDR3 size: 16 residues. The V gene is TRBV11-1, the J gene TRBJ1-1; 9 positions agree with TRBD1. The receptor comes from a human donor with COVID-19, enrolled during active disease. The donor label of this sample is uncertain. Sequencing used peripheral blood. The CDR3 reads CASSSTGGWDRTEAFF. The CDR3 DNA reads TGTGCCAGCAGCTCAACAGGGGGCTGGGATCGAACTGAAGCTTTCTTT.